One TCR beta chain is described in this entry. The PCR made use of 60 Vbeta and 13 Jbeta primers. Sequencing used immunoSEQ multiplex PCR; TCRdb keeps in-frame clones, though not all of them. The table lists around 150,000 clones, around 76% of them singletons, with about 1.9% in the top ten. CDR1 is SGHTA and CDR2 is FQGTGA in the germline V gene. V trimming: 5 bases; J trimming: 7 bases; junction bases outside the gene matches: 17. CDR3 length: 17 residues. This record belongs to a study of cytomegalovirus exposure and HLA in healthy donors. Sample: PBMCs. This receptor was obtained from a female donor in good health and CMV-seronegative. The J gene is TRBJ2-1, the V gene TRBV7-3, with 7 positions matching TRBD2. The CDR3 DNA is TGTGCCAGCAGCCCTAAGGGAGCAGCGGGGTGGAGAAATGAGCAGTTCTTC. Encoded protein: CASSPKGAAGWRNEQFF.